What follows is one T cell receptor (beta chain) and its context. Its antigen is not identified. This specimen comes from a study of cytomegalovirus exposure and HLA in healthy donors. Repertoires were generated with immunoSEQ multiplex PCR, while TCRdb's copy carries only in-frame clones and drops some. The top ten clones hold about 1% of a sample with approximately 260,000 clones, approximately 86% of them seen once. Study-level points and caveats: Under in vitro conditions, a few CMV-associated chains were confirmed as specific for CMV antigens. High sensitivity and specificity were reportedly achieved when the classifier diagnosed cytomegalovirus status. The study put roughly 160 TCR beta chains on its list as cytomegalovirus-associated.

V lost 7 bases, J lost 4 bases, and 13 bases lay in between. The CDR3 contains 13 residues. Germline values: CDR1 MNHEY, CDR2 SVGAGI. This TCR was sampled from a woman between 18 and 29 years old in good health and CMV-seronegative. Sequencing was performed on PBMCs. The chain links TRBV6-5 to TRBJ1-1, with D maybe TRBD1 (5 bases). As DNA, the CDR3 is TGTGCCAGCACCCCGGGGGGGGTCACTGAAGCTTTCTTT. Its protein product is CASTPGGVTEAFF.